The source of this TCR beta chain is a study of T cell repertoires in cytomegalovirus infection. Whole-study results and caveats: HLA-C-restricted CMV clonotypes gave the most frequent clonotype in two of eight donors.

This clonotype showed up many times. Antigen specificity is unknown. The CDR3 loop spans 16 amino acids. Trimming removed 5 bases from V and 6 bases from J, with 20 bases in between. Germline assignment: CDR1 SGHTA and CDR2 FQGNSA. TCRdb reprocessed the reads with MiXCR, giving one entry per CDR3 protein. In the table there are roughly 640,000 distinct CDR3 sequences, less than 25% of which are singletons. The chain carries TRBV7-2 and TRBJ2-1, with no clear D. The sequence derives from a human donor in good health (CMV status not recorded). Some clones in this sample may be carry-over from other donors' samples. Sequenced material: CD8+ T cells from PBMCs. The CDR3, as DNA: TGTGCCAGCAGCGATAGAGATAGAGGATTGGGCAATGAGCAGTTCTTC. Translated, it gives CASSDRDRGLGNEQFF. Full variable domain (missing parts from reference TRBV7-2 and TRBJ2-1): GAGVSQSPSNKVTEKGKDVELRCDPISGHTALYWYRQSLGQGLEFLIYFQGNSAPDKSGLPSDRFSAERTGGSVSTLTIQRTQQEDSAVYLCASSDRDRGLGNEQFFGPGTRLTVL.